These T cell receptor beta chains were read from a single sample in a study of blood T cell repertoires in COVID-19. The protocol was immunoSEQ multiplex PCR, while the TCRdb copy is restricted to in-frame clones and leaves out a portion. The sample comprises 300,000 to 450,000 clones, about 90% of which are singletons, and over 0.8% rests with the top ten. The sequencing sample was made of PBMCs or T cells enriched from blood (not recorded which). Receptors were obtained from a woman aged 30 to 39 who had recovered from COVID-19. Both conserved end residues are part of each CDR3. The D gene is left open where the match is weak. Clone size is shown for a subset of rows, as once, few, many or a class of expanded clone.

.,TRBD1,TRBV29-1,TRBJ1-2,TGCAGCGTTGAGGGACAGTTCATCTCTCATGGCTACACCTTC,CSVEGQFISHGYTF
.,.,TRBV29-1,TRBJ1-3,TGCAGCGTTGATGGTGGGCCCGGAGGTGGAAACACCATATATTTT,CSVDGGPGGGNTIYF
once,TRBD1,TRBV2,TRBJ1-3,TGTGCCAGCAGCTCCGGGACAGGGTTTGGAAACACCATATATTTT,CASSSGTGFGNTIYF
.,.,TRBV27,TRBJ1-2,TGTGCCAGCAGTTTATGGCAGGGAGGCGGCTACACCTTC,CASSLWQGGGYTF
.,TRBD1,TRBV28,TRBJ1-3,TGTGCCAGCAGTTTCCCGCAGGGGGCTGGAAACACCATATATTTT,CASSFPQGAGNTIYF
.,TRBD1,TRBV11-3,TRBJ2-3,TGTGCCAGCAGCTCCCGGGACAGAAGCACAGATACGCAGTATTTT,CASSSRDRSTDTQYF
.,TRBD2,TRBV5-1,TRBJ2-3,TGCGCCAGCAGCCGGACCATGGGGACTAGCGGGGGGGATACGCAGTATTTT,CASSRTMGTSGGDTQYF
.,.,TRBV6-1,TRBJ2-2,TGTGCCAGCAGTGACGGTCCGAACACCGGGGAGCTGTTTTTT,CASSDGPNTGELFF
.,.,TRBV5-1,TRBJ1-1,TGCGCCAGCAGCTCCATAGACAGGAACACTGAAGCTTTCTTT,CASSSIDRNTEAFF
.,TRBD1,TRBV28,TRBJ2-7,TGTGCCAGCACCCCTGGGACAGGGTTAAGCGAGCAGTACTTC,CASTPGTGLSEQYF
.,TRBD1,TRBV19,TRBJ2-1,TGTGCCACTATCGACAGGGGGCCCTACAATGAGCAGTTCTTC,CATIDRGPYNEQFF
.,.,TRBV6-5,TRBJ1-1,TGTGCCAGCAGCACCAGGATAATGGCTGAAGCTTTCTTT,CASSTRIMAEAFF
.,.,TRBV19,TRBJ2-7,TGTGCCAGTAGTATGTGGACACCCCTGGAGGGCTACGAGCAGTACTTC,CASSMWTPLEGYEQYF
few,TRBD1,TRBV5-1,TRBJ1-2,TGCGCCAGCAGCGAACCCGCCCGACAGGGAGATGGCTACACCTTC,CASSEPARQGDGYTF
.,TRBD1,TRBV2,TRBJ2-1,TGTGCCAGCCAGGGGGCATCCTACAATGAGCAGTTCTTC,CASQGASYNEQFF
.,.,TRBV28,TRBJ2-7,TGTGCCAGCAGTTTAGTCGACGAGCAGTACTTC,CASSLVDEQYF
few,.,TRBV28,TRBJ1-1,TGTGCCAGCAGTTTCGCACGGGGGACTGAAGCTTTCTTT,CASSFARGTEAFF